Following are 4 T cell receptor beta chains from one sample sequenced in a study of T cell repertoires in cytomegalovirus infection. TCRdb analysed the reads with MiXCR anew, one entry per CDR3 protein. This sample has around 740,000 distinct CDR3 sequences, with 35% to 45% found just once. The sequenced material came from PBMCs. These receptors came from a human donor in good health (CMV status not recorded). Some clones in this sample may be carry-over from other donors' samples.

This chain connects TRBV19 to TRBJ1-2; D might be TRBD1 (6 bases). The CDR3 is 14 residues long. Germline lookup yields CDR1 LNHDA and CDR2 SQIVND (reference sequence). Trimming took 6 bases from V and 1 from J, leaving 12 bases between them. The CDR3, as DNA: TGTGCCAGTAGAACGCGACAGGTTAACTATGGCTACACCTTC. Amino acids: CASRTRQVNYGYTF.

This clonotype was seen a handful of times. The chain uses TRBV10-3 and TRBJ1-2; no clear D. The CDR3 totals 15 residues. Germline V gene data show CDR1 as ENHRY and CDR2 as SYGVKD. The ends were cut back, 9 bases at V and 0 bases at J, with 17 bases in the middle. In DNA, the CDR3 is TGTGCCATAGGGCCACGAGGCAGAGCTAACTATGGCTACACCTTC. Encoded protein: CAIGPRGRANYGYTF.

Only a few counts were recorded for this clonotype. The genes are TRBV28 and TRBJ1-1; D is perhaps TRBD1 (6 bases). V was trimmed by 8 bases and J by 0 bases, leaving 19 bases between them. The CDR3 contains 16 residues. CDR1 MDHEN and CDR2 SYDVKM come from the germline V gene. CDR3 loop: CASSRGADFMNTEAFF. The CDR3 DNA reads TGTGCCAGCTCGAGGGGGGCAGACTTCATGAACACTGAAGCTTTCTTT.

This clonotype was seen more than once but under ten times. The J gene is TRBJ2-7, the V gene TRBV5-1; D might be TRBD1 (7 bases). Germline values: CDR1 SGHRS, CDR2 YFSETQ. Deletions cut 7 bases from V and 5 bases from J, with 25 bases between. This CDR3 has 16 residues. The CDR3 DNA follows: TGCGCCAGCGCCCTCGGCGGGGCAGGGGGTAGCCACGAGCAGTACTTC. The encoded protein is CASALGGAGGSHEQYF.